This is a list of T cell receptor beta chains from one sample in a study of cytomegalovirus exposure and HLA in healthy donors. Sequencing used immunoSEQ multiplex PCR; TCRdb keeps in-frame clones, though not all of them. The sample records 150,000 or so clones, 65% to 85% being singletons. Source material: PBMCs. These receptor sequences come from a woman aged 45 to 65 in good health and CMV-seropositive. Each CDR3 is given without its conserved first and last residue. Clone size is stated in some rows and not others, as once, few, many or a class when expanded.

j_gene: TRBJ2-1
v_gene: TRBV7-2
abundance: -
CDR3aa: ASSSTGSSYNEQF

j_gene: TRBJ1-5
v_gene: TRBV12-5
abundance: -
CDR3aa: ASGLVPGGQGCNQPQH

j_gene: TRBJ2-3
v_gene: TRBV2
abundance: once
CDR3aa: ASSQLRSTDTQY

j_gene: TRBJ1-1
v_gene: TRBV29-1
abundance: few
CDR3aa: SVTVNTEAF

j_gene: TRBJ2-4
v_gene: TRBV7-2
abundance: -
CDR3aa: ASSLAGRGSNIQY

j_gene: TRBJ1-6
v_gene: TRBV4-2
abundance: once
CDR3aa: ASSPETGSHSPLH

j_gene: TRBJ2-1
v_gene: TRBV4-2
abundance: -
CDR3aa: ASSQGLAGEDEQF

j_gene: TRBJ2-1
v_gene: TRBV4-2
abundance: -
CDR3aa: ASSQVLAGVGERF

j_gene: TRBJ1-1
v_gene: TRBV19
abundance: -
CDR3aa: ASSISPAEAF

j_gene: TRBJ2-1
v_gene: TRBV5-8
abundance: -
CDR3aa: ASSITTPGQGYNEQF

j_gene: TRBJ2-2
v_gene: TRBV19
abundance: -
CDR3aa: ASSPSPGYTGELF

j_gene: TRBJ2-5
v_gene: TRBV5-1
abundance: few
CDR3aa: ASSGGAQETQY

j_gene: TRBJ2-1
v_gene: TRBV5-1
abundance: -
CDR3aa: ASSLGGLALSYNEQF

j_gene: TRBJ2-6
v_gene: TRBV28
abundance: -
CDR3aa: ASSYRTEGSGANVLT

j_gene: TRBJ2-3
v_gene: TRBV5-1
abundance: -
CDR3aa: ASSSGQGAIDTQY

j_gene: -
v_gene: TRBV4-1
abundance: -
CDR3aa: ASSQTQDSAYEQY

j_gene: TRBJ2-3
v_gene: TRBV30
abundance: -
CDR3aa: AWAGLAWDTQY

j_gene: TRBJ2-5
v_gene: TRBV10-2
abundance: -
CDR3aa: ASRETGGWETQY

j_gene: TRBJ2-7
v_gene: TRBV10-1
abundance: -
CDR3aa: ASSRDREYEQY

j_gene: TRBJ2-1
v_gene: TRBV19
abundance: -
CDR3aa: ASSIGLSSGSPYNEQF

j_gene: TRBJ1-5
v_gene: TRBV29-1
abundance: once
CDR3aa: SVWTGGDHQPQH

j_gene: TRBJ1-1
v_gene: TRBV7-3
abundance: -
CDR3aa: ASSLTAEGNTEAF

j_gene: TRBJ2-7
v_gene: TRBV7-2
abundance: -
CDR3aa: ASSLVVDRGYEQY

j_gene: TRBJ1-2
v_gene: TRBV7-8
abundance: -
CDR3aa: ASSPRRVDYGYT

j_gene: TRBJ2-7
v_gene: TRBV7-9
abundance: -
CDR3aa: SSSFQGSYEQY

j_gene: TRBJ2-7
v_gene: TRBV7-2
abundance: few
CDR3aa: ASSPRGPPEQY

j_gene: TRBJ1-6
v_gene: TRBV30
abundance: -
CDR3aa: AWETGDNSPLH

j_gene: TRBJ1-2
v_gene: TRBV2
abundance: -
CDR3aa: ASTRTGGGGYT

j_gene: TRBJ2-3
v_gene: TRBV5-1
abundance: -
CDR3aa: ASSPEGTSRNTQY

j_gene: TRBJ1-5
v_gene: TRBV5-6
abundance: few
CDR3aa: ASSLADQPQH

j_gene: TRBJ2-2
v_gene: TRBV6-4
abundance: -
CDR3aa: ASRLHTNTGELF

j_gene: TRBJ1-2
v_gene: TRBV7-8
abundance: -
CDR3aa: ASSPRVGGLMGGYT

j_gene: TRBJ2-5
v_gene: TRBV5-1
abundance: once
CDR3aa: ASSPGFLETQY

j_gene: TRBJ2-1
v_gene: TRBV10-3
abundance: -
CDR3aa: AISAPFGLAGYNEQF

j_gene: TRBJ1-4
v_gene: TRBV7-8
abundance: -
CDR3aa: ASSRTGFHEKLF

j_gene: TRBJ2-7
v_gene: TRBV6-5
abundance: -
CDR3aa: ASRLGTSGRSEQY

j_gene: TRBJ2-7
v_gene: TRBV9
abundance: -
CDR3aa: ASSGPPGGRYEQY

j_gene: TRBJ2-3
v_gene: TRBV21-1
abundance: -
CDR3aa: ASSNNSGGGLSTDTQY

j_gene: TRBJ2-1
v_gene: TRBV4-2
abundance: -
CDR3aa: ASSQFPTSFDEQF

j_gene: TRBJ2-1
v_gene: TRBV7-9
abundance: once
CDR3aa: ASSPGTLNEQF

j_gene: TRBJ2-1
v_gene: TRBV5-5
abundance: -
CDR3aa: ASSMGTNYNEQF

j_gene: TRBJ1-5
v_gene: TRBV19
abundance: -
CDR3aa: ASSAGQGGPNQPQH

j_gene: TRBJ2-2
v_gene: TRBV28
abundance: once
CDR3aa: ASSGSRSTYTGELF

j_gene: TRBJ2-1
v_gene: TRBV7-9
abundance: -
CDR3aa: SSSLDIARGGNEQF

j_gene: TRBJ2-1
v_gene: TRBV7-2
abundance: -
CDR3aa: ASSLPPASGRGNEQF

j_gene: TRBJ2-7
v_gene: TRBV2
abundance: -
CDR3aa: ASLRTGREEQY

j_gene: TRBJ2-3
v_gene: TRBV12-2
abundance: -
CDR3aa: ASRLGGAGDSTDTQY

j_gene: TRBJ2-7
v_gene: TRBV29-1
abundance: -
CDR3aa: STRQGNYEQY

j_gene: TRBJ2-3
v_gene: TRBV5-1
abundance: -
CDR3aa: ASSWGTASTDTQY

j_gene: TRBJ2-7
v_gene: TRBV6-6
abundance: -
CDR3aa: ASSYRDTTSGEQY

j_gene: TRBJ1-3
v_gene: TRBV9
abundance: few
CDR3aa: ASSPTEGNTIY